This T cell receptor beta chain was documented in a study of T-cell reconstitution after alpha-beta-depleted transplantation in children. Whole-study results and caveats: Surviving thymic progenitors and recipient T cells were the source of high TCRbeta diversity at day 60 in some patients. Once a year had passed after transplant, T-cell counts and diversity came mostly from newly produced T cells. The study reportedly traced alpha-beta T cells about two months after transplant to several hundred expanded graft clones.

Unique molecular identifiers were incorporated when the TCRbeta library was constructed. TCRdb reprocessed the PCR reads via MiXCR and lists one record per CDR3 protein. The profile shows about 980,000 distinct CDR3 sequences, roughly 29% of them singletons. The germline V gene has CDR1 MNHEY and CDR2 SVGEGT. V was trimmed by 2 bases and J by 2 bases, leaving 13 bases between them. This CDR3 comprises 16 residues. In this sample, this clonotype turned up a few times. What it recognizes is unknown. This TCR was recovered from a boy under three years old who had a stem cell transplant for SCID, so the T cells may come from the graft donor. Material: PBMCs, mostly from graft donor cells, obtained 360 days after TCRalphabeta/CD19-depleted stem cell transplant. V gene TRBV6-2 or TRBV6-3 combines with J gene TRBJ2-4, with D perhaps matching TRBD1 or TRBD2 (5 bases each). CDR3 DNA sequence: TGTGCCAGCAGTTACCACACCGGGACCCCCAAAAACATTCAGTACTTC. It is translated as CASSYHTGTPKNIQYF.